This T cell receptor (beta chain) was sequenced in a study of blood T cell repertoires in COVID-19. Study as a whole: Acute and convalescent COVID-19 specimens originated in the United States, Italy and Spain. PBMCs, B-cell-depleted T cells, or T cells provided the cDNA or gDNA that made up the material.

V lost 4 bases and J lost 4; bases outside the gene matches: 7. Germline V lookup: CDR1 SNHLY, CDR2 FYNNEI. The CDR3 length is 15 residues. Under the authors' procedure: Reference gene primers were amplified, and this amplification served to estimate nucleated cell counts. This table comes from immunoSEQ multiplex PCR, and its TCRdb copy is limited to in-frame clones, with some not included. D and trimming were read from the DNA, whereas the V and J calls and clone size are those reported in that table. The sample holds about 400,000 clones, approximately 86% seen once. Patients of the Seattle cohort, enrolled during active infection, were followed longitudinally.

The source material was peripheral blood. This TCR derives from a woman aged 55-70 years with COVID-19, enrolled during active disease. The chain joins TRBV2 to TRBJ2-1, with 7 bases that match TRBD1. CDR3 region: CASSGQGPPYNEQFF. For the CDR3, the DNA is TGTGCCAGCAGTGGACAGGGACCTCCGTACAATGAGCAGTTCTTC.